This T cell receptor beta chain was documented in a study of response to subunit inactivated influenza vaccine. This clonotype was picked up a small number of times. The V segment lost 6 bases and the J segment 6 bases; nucleotides outside the gene matches: 9. The germline CDR1 and CDR2 sequences are SGHTA and FQGNSA. This CDR3 region has 14 residues. TCRdb re-analysed the RT-PCR reads in MiXCR, keeping a single row per CDR3 protein. The sample consists of 550,000 to 800,000 distinct CDR3 sequences, roughly 13% of them appearing once. The clonotype originates from a middle-aged man who received an inactivated influenza vaccine. The chain joins TRBV7-2 to TRBJ2-7, with 9 bases identical to TRBD2. Sample: PBMCs from blood, taken less than 15 days before vaccination. CDR3 in DNA: TGTGCCAGCAGACAGAGAGCGGGGGGCATCGAGCAGTACTTC. Translation: CASRQRAGGIEQYF.